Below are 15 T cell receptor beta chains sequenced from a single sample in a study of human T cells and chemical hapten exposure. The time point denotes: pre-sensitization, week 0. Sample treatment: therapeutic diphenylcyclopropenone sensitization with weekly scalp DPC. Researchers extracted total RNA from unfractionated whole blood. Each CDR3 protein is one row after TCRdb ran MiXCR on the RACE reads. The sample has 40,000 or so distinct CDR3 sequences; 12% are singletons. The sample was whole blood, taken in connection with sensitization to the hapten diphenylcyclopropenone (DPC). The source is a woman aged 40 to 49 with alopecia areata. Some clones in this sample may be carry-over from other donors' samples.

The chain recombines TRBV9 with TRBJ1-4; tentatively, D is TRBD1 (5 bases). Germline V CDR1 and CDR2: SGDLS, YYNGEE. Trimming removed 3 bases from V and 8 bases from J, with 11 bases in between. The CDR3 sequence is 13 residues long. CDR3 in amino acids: CASSERGSEKLFF. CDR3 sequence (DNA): TGTGCCAGCAGCGAGCGGGGGAGCGAAAAACTGTTTTTT. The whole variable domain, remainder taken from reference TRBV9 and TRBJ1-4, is DSGVTQTPKHLITATGQRVTLRCSPRSGDLSVYWYQQSLDQGLQFLIQYYNGEERAKGNILERFSAQQFPDLHSELNLSSLELGDSALYFCASSERGSEKLFFGSGTQLSVL.

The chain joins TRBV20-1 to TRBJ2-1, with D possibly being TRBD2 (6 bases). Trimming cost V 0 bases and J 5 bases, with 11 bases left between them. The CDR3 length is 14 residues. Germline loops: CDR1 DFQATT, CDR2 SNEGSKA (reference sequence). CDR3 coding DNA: TGCAGTGCTAGAGATATCCAGCGGGACAATGAGCAGTTCTTC. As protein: CSARDIQRDNEQFF.

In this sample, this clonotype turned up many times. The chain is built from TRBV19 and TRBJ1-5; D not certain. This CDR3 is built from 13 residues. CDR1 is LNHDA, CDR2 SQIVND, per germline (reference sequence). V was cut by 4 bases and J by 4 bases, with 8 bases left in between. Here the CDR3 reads CASSTVLNQPQHF. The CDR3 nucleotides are TGTGCCAGTAGTACTGTCCTAAATCAGCCCCAGCATTTT.

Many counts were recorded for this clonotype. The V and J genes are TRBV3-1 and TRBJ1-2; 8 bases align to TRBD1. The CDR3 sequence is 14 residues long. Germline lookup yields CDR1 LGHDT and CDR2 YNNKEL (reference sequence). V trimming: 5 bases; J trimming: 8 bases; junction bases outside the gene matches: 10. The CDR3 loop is CASSYSGGRRGYTF. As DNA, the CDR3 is TGTGCCAGCAGCTATTCAGGGGGCAGGAGGGGCTACACCTTC.

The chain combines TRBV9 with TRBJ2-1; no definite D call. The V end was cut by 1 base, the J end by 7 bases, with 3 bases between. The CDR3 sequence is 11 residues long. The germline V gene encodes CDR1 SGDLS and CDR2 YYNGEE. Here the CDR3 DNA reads TGTGCCAGCAGCGTACGGAATGAGCAGTTCTTC. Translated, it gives CASSVRNEQFF.

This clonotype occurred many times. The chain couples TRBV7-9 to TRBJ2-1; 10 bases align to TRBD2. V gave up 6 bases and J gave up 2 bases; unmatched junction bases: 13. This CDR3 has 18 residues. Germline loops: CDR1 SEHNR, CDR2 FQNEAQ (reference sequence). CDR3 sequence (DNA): TGTGCCAGCAGGGCGGGACTAGCGTCCTCCTCCCCCTACAATGAGCAGTTCTTC. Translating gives CASRAGLASSSPYNEQFF. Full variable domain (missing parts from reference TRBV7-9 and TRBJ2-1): DTGVSQNPRHKITKRGQNVTFRCDPISEHNRLYWYRQTLGQGPEFLTYFQNEAQLEKSRLLSDRFSAERPKGSFSTLEIQRTEQGDSAMYLCASRAGLASSSPYNEQFFGPGTRLTVL.

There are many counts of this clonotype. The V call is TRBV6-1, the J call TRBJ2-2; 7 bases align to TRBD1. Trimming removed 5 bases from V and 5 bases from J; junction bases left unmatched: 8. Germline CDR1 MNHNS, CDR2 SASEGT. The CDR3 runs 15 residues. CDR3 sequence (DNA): TGTGCCAGCAGTAACGGACAGGTTTGGACCGGGGAGCTGTTTTTT. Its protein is CASSNGQVWTGELFF.

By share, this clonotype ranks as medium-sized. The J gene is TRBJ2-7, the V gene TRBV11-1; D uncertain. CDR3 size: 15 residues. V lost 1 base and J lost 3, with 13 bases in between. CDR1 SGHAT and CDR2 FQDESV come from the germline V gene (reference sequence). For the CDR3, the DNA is TGTGCCAGCAGCTTAGGAAACCCTAACCGCTACGAGCAGTACTTC. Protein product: CASSLGNPNRYEQYF.

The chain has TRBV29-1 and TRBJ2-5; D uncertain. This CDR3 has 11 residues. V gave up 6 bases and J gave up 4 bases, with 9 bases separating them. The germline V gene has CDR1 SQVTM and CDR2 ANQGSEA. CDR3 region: CSVRVSETQYF. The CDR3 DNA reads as TGCAGCGTCCGGGTCTCAGAGACCCAGTACTTC.

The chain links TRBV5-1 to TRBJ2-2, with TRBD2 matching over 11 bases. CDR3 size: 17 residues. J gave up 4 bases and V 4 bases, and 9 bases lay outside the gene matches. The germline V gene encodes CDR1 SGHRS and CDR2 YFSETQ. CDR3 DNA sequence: TGCGCCAGCAGCCTCATGTCTAGCGGGAGGAGCACCGGGGAGCTGTTTTTT. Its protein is CASSLMSSGRSTGELFF.

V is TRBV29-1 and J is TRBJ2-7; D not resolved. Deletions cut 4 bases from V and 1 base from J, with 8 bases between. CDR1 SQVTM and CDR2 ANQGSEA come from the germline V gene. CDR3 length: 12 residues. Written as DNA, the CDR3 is TGCAGCGTTGCTGGGGTATCCTACGAGCAGTACTTC. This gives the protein CSVAGVSYEQYF.

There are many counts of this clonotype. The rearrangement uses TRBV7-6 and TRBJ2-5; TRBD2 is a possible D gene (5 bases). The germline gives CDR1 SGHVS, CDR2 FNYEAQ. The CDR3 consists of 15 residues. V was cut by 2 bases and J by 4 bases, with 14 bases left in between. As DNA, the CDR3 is TGTGCCAGCAGCTTATTCCAAAAACTAGGAGAGACCCAGTACTTC. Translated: CASSLFQKLGETQYF.

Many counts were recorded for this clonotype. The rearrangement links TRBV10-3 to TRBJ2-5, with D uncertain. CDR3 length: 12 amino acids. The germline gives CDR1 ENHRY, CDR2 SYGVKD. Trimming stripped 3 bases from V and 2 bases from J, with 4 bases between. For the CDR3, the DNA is TGTGCCATCAGTGACGGGCAAGAGACCCAGTACTTC. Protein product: CAISDGQETQYF.

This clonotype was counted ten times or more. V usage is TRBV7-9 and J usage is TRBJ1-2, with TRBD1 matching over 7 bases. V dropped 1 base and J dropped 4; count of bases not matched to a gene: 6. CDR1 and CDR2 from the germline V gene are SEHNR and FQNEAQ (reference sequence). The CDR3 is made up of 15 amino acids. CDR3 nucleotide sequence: TGTGCCAGCAGCTTAGAGACAGGGAATAGCTATGGCTACACCTTC. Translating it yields CASSLETGNSYGYTF.

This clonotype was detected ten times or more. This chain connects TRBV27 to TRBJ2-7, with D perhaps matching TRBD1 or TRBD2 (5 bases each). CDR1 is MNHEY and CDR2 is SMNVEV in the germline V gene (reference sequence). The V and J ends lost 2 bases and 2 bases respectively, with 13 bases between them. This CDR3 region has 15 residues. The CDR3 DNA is TGTGCCAGCAGTTTACGGGGCCCTCTTACCTACGAGCAGTACTTC. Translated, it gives CASSLRGPLTYEQYF.